The next 10 T cell receptor beta chains were all read from a single sample in a study of blood T cell repertoires in COVID-19. Profiled with immunoSEQ multiplex PCR; TCRdb holds only in-frame clones, not every one. The sample holds 99,000 or so clones; over 75% are singletons and the top ten take around 4.1%. Sequencing was done on a sample of peripheral blood. These receptors all come from a middle-aged man with acute or convalescent COVID-19.

This sequence joins TRBV29-1 and TRBJ1-1; 8 nucleotides match TRBD1. J was trimmed by 7 bases and V by 3 bases; bases with no gene match: 10. Looked up from germline, CDR1 is SQVTM and CDR2 is ANQGSEA. CDR3 size: 14 residues. The CDR3 nucleotides read TGCAGCGTTGACGGGGCCCGGACAGGGAGTGAAGCTTTCTTT. It is translated as CSVDGARTGSEAFF.

The chain employs TRBV25-1 and TRBJ2-1; 10 bases fit TRBD2. V was pared by 2 bases and J by 0 bases, with 4 bases of the junction left unmatched. The CDR3 has 17 amino acids. In germline, CDR1 is MGHDK, CDR2 SYGVNS. The CDR3, as DNA: TGTGCCAGCAGTGAACTAGCGGGAGCCAGCTCCTACAATGAGCAGTTCTTC. It yields the protein CASSELAGASSYNEQFF.

The chain is built from TRBV5-1 and TRBJ2-7; the D gene is possibly TRBD2 (5 bases). CDR1 SGHRS and CDR2 YFSETQ come from the germline V gene. The V end lost 3 bases, the J end lost 6 bases, and 7 bases lay between the germline ends. The CDR3 is made up of 11 amino acids. The CDR3 nucleotides are TGCGCCAGCAGCTCACTAGGCGAGCAGTACTTC. It specifies CASSSLGEQYF. Full variable domain (missing parts from reference TRBV5-1 and TRBJ2-7): KAGVTQTPRYLIKTRGQQVTLSCSPISGHRSVSWYQQTPGQGLQFLFEYFSETQRNKGNFPGRFSGRQFSNSRSEMNVSTLELGDSALYLCASSSLGEQYFGPGTRLTVT.

This clone was found a few times. This chain links TRBV19 with TRBJ1-3, with a tentative D call TRBD1 (5 bases). The CDR3 length is 13 residues. Germline V lookup: CDR1 LNHDA, CDR2 SQIVND (reference sequence). Trimming left V 5 bases short and J 7 bases short, with 12 bases between. CDR3 sequence reads: CASSRGGRNTIYF. CDR3 in DNA: TGTGCCAGTAGTCGGGGCGGGAGGAACACCATATATTTT.

The rearrangement joins TRBV6-1 to TRBJ1-1; no definite D call. V shed 0 bases and J shed 0 bases, with 5 bases lying between them. The germline CDR1 and CDR2 sequences are MNHNS and SASEGT. The CDR3 extends over 14 amino acids. CDR3 sequence: CASSEAHLNTEAFF. The DNA for the CDR3 is TGTGCCAGCAGTGAAGCTCATTTGAACACTGAAGCTTTCTTT.

This sequence joins TRBV4-1 and TRBJ2-4, with D tentatively TRBD1 (6 bases). V dropped 4 bases and J dropped 0 bases, with 10 bases sitting between them. There are 15 residues in the CDR3. Germline V lookup: CDR1 MGHRA, CDR2 YSYEKL. In nucleotides, the CDR3 is TGCGCCAGCAGCCTAACCAGGGGAGCCAAAAACATTCAGTACTTC. Encoded protein: CASSLTRGAKNIQYF.

The chain has TRBV21-1 and TRBJ2-3; the table names TRBD2, a call not compared with the DNA. TRBV21-1 is recorded as a pseudogene. The CDR3 has 9 residues. CDR3 sequence: CASMDARYF. The CDR3 DNA sequence: TGTGCCAGCATGGATGCTAGGTATTTT.

The chain combines TRBV7-2 with TRBJ1-2, with D unresolved. The V end lost 5 bases, the J end lost 3 bases, and 10 bases lay between the germline ends. CDR1 SGHTA and CDR2 FQGNSA come from the germline V gene. This CDR3 is 13 amino acids long. The chain's CDR3 is CASSQTNDYGYTF. CDR3 nucleotides: TGTGCCAGCAGCCAAACTAATGACTATGGCTACACCTTC.

The rearrangement links TRBV2 to TRBJ1-2; a weak D match, TRBD1 (5 bases). Trimming shortened V by 1 base and J by 0 bases, and 9 bases separated the two germline ends. The germline V gene has CDR1 SNHLY and CDR2 FYNNEI. CDR3 size: 15 residues. This CDR3 is CASSEETGPNYGYTF. In DNA, the CDR3 is TGTGCCAGCAGTGAAGAAACAGGTCCTAACTATGGCTACACCTTC.

This chain links TRBV29-1 with TRBJ2-3, with D maybe TRBD1 (6 bases). Germline CDR1 reads SQVTM; CDR2 reads ANQGSEA. The V and J ends lost 1 base and 1 base respectively, with 12 bases between them. The CDR3 is 15 amino acids. The CDR3 loop is CSVEGGRVGTDTQYF. The DNA for the CDR3 is TGCAGCGTTGAAGGGGGGCGGGTCGGCACAGATACGCAGTATTTT.